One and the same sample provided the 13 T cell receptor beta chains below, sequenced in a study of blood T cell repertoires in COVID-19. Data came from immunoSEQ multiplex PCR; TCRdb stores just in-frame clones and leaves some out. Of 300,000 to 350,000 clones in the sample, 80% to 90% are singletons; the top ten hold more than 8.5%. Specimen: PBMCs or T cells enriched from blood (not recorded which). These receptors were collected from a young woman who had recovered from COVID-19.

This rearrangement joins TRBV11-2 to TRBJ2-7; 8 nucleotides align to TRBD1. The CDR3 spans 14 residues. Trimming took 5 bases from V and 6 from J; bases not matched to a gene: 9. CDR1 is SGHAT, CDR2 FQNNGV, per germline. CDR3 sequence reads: CASSTPSDRGEQYF. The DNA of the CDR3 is TGTGCCAGCAGCACCCCAAGTGACAGGGGCGAGCAGTACTTC.

The CDR3 loop reads CASSEGRGNTIYF. The CDR3 DNA is TGTGCCAGCAGTGAAGGAAGAGGTAACACCATATATTTT. The chain carries TRBV6-1 and TRBJ1-3; D remains unclear. The CDR3 covers 13 residues. The germline V gene encodes CDR1 MNHNS and CDR2 SASEGT. V was cut by 1 base and J by 7 bases, with 8 bases left in between.

The DNA for the CDR3 is TGTGCCAGCTCACCACCTACGGGGGTGGGCTACACCTTC. It translates to CASSPPTGVGYTF. This chain links TRBV18 with TRBJ1-2; weak D call: TRBD1 (5 bases). V was clipped by 0 bases and J by 8 bases, with 10 bases between them. Germline V CDR1 and CDR2: KGHSH, LQKENI. CDR3 size: 13 residues.

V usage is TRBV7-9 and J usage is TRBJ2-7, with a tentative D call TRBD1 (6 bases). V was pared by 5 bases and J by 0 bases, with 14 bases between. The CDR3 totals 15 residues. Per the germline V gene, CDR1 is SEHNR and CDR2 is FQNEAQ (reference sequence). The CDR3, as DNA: TGTGCCAGCAGCCCCTCGACAGGACTCTCCTACGAGCAGTACTTC. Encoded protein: CASSPSTGLSYEQYF.

The CDR3 spells CASSLGQLRQYF. CDR3 sequence (DNA): TGTGCCAGCAGTTTAGGGCAGCTGCGGCAGTACTTC. The chain couples TRBV28 to TRBJ2-7; unclear D gene. Germline assignment: CDR1 MDHEN and CDR2 SYDVKM. CDR3 length: 12 residues. Trimming removed 2 bases from V and 9 bases from J, with 11 bases in between.

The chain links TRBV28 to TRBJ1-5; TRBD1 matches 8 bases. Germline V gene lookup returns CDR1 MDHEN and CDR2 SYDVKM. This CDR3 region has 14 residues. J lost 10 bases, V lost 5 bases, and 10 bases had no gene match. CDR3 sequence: CASSATGGRRPQHF. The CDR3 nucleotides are TGTGCCAGCAGTGCTACAGGGGGGCGACGACCCCAGCATTTT.

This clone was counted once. The CDR3 bases are TGTGCCTGGACATTCCGACCTAGGTCACCCCTCCACTTT. Amino acids: CAWTFRPRSPLHF. This chain joins TRBV30 and TRBJ1-6; D remains unclear. This CDR3 region has 13 residues. Looked up from germline, CDR1 is GTSNPN and CDR2 is SVGIG (reference sequence). The germline V and J ends were trimmed by 4 bases and 10 bases, with 14 bases remaining between them.

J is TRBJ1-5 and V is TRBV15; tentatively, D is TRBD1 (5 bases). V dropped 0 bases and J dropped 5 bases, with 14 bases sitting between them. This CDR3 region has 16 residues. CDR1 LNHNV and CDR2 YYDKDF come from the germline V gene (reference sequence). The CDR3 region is CATSRDGRGSDQPQHF. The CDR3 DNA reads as TGTGCCACCAGCAGAGATGGGAGGGGATCGGATCAGCCCCAGCATTTT.

The CDR3 nucleotides are TGTGCCAGCAGTCCGATGACAGGGGGTCTGCTTGGCTACACCTTC. Its protein product is CASSPMTGGLLGYTF. V is TRBV27 and J is TRBJ1-2, with 9 bases aligning to TRBD1. The CDR3 spans 15 residues. V trimming: 5 bases; J trimming: 7 bases; junction bases outside the gene matches: 11. Per germline, CDR1 MNHEY and CDR2 SMNVEV (reference sequence).

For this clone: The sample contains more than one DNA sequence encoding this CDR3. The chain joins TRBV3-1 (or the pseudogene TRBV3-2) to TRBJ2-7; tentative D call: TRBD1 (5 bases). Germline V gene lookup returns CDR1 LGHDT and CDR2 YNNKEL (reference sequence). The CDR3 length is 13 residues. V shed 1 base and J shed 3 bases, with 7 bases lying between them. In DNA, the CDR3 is TGTGCCAGCAGCCAAGGGCAGGGCTACGAGCAGTACTTC. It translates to CASSQGQGYEQYF.

The CDR3 DNA sequence: TGTGCCAGCAGAGTACAGGGGGCGAACACTGAAGCTTTCTTT. Protein: CASRVQGANTEAFF. The chain links TRBV27 to TRBJ1-1, with 9 bases lining up with TRBD1. V dropped 6 bases and J dropped 1; count of bases not matched to a gene: 3. This CDR3 comprises 14 residues. Per the germline V gene, CDR1 is MNHEY and CDR2 is SMNVEV (reference sequence).

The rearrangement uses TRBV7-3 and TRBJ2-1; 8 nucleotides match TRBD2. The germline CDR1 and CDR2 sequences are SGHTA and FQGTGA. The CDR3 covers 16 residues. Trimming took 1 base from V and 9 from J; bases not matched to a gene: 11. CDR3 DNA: TGTGCCAGCAGCTTAATGGGACTAGGAAGTTTCTCTGAGCAGTTCTTC. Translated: CASSLMGLGSFSEQFF. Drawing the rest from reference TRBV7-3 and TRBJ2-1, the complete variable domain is GAGVSQTPSNKVTEKGKYVELRCDPISGHTALYWYRQSLGQGPEFLIYFQGTGAADDSGLPNDRFFAVRPEGSVSTLKIQRTERGDSAVYLCASSLMGLGSFSEQFFGPGTRLTVL.

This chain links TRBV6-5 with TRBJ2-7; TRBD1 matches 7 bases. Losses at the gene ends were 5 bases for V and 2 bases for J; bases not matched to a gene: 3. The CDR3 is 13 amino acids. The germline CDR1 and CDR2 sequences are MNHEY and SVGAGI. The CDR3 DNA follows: TGTGCCAGCAGTATGGGACAGACCTACGAGCAGTACTTC. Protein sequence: CASSMGQTYEQYF.